These T cell receptor beta chains were read from a single sample in a study of OX40 agonist ivuxolimab in advanced cancers. Clones were sequenced by immunoSEQ multiplex PCR, and TCRdb holds only the in-frame ones, with some missing. Found here are some 41,000 clones, 75% to 90% of them singletons; the top ten hold over 0.55%. The input for sequencing was CD4+ or CD8+ T cells sorted from blood, taken in a trial of the OX40 agonist ivuxolimab. All receptors come from an adult with an advanced solid tumor such as melanoma, head and neck, liver or kidney cancer. Both conserved end residues are part of each CDR3. Fields, in order: V gene, clone size, CDR3 protein. Rows give clone size only sometimes, using once, few, many, or a class for an expanded clone.

TRBV2 | . | CASTGFNEKLFF
TRBV7-3 | . | CASSSNSQGSYGYTF
TRBV10-3 | once | CAISVLGTGELFF
TRBV29-1 | . | CSVDPVSGNTIYF
TRBV5-3 | . | CARSLFVGAFSYEQYF
TRBV6-1 | . | CASMARQETQYF
TRBV6-4 | . | CASSDSGRAWETQYF
TRBV6-1 | . | CASSDLGGFGETQYF
TRBV7-6 | . | CASSPKGPSRPAYNEQFF
TRBV15 | . | CATSRDRATNEKLFF